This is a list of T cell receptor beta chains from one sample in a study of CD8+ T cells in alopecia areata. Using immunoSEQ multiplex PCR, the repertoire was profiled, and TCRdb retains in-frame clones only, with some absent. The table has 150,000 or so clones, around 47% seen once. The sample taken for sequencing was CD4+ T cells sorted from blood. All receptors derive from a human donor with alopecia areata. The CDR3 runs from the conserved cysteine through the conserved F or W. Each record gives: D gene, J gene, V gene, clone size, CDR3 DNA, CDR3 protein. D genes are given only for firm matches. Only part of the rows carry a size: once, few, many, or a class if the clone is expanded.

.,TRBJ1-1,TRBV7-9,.,TGTGCCAGCAGAAAGGGGGTGCATACGGACACTGAAGCTTTCTTT,CASRKGVHTDTEAFF
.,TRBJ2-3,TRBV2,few,TGTGCCACCAGGGAGGTGGGAGGTCGCACAGATACGCAGTATTTT,CATREVGGRTDTQYF
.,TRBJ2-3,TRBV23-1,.,TGCGCCAGCAGTCAATCGCCAGGGAACACAGATACGCAGTATTTT,CASSQSPGNTDTQYF
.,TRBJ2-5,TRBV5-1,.,TGCGCCAGCGCGGTGGGGCCAGAACTCAACCAAGAGACCCAGTACTTC,CASAVGPELNQETQYF
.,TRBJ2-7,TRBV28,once,TGTGCCAGCAGTTTATGGGGGGTAGGAAGCTACGAGCAGTACTTC,CASSLWGVGSYEQYF
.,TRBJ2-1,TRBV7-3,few,TGTGCCAGCAGCACGGATTACGGGAATGAGCAGTTCTTC,CASSTDYGNEQFF
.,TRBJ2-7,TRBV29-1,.,TGCAGCGTTGCCAACACAGGGGAGCAGTACTTC,CSVANTGEQYF
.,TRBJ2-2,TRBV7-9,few,TGTGCCAGCAGCTCGACTAGGCCCGGGGAGCTGTTTTTT,CASSSTRPGELFF
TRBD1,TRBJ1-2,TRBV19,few,TGTGCCACCAGTCCCCAGGGGGCCTGGATGGGGGGCTACACCTTC,CATSPQGAWMGGYTF
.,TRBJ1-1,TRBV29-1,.,TGCAGCGTAGTCACAGGGACACCCTACACTGAAGCTTTCTTT,CSVVTGTPYTEAFF
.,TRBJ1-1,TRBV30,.,TGTGCGTGGGGACAATGGAACACTGAAGCTTTCTTT,CAWGQWNTEAFF
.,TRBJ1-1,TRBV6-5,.,TGTGCCAGCAGTTACTGGAGGGGTGGGCAAGGAGCTTTCTTT,CASSYWRGGQGAFF
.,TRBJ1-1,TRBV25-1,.,TGTGCCAGCAGTGAATATCAACGAGGGAACACTGAAGCTTTCTTT,CASSEYQRGNTEAFF
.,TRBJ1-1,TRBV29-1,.,TGCAGCGTTGAAGATCTGACATTTGAAGCTTTCTTT,CSVEDLTFEAFF
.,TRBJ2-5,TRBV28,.,TGTGCCAGCAATGCAGGCCAAGAGACCCAGTACTTC,CASNAGQETQYF
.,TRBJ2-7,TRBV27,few,TGTGCCAGGCAAACAGGATCCTACGAGCAGTACTTC,CARQTGSYEQYF
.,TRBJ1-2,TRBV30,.,TGTGCCTGGAGCGCGAACAGGGATAACTATGGCTACACCTTC,CAWSANRDNYGYTF
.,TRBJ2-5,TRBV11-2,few,TGTGCCAGCAGTCAACTAGTTTGGGAGACCCAGTACTTC,CASSQLVWETQYF
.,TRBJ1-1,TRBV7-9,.,TGTGCCAGCAGCTTACCCGCTGACACTGAAGCTTTCTTT,CASSLPADTEAFF
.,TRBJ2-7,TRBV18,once,TGTGCCAGCTCACAGACCCCCTACGAGCAGTACTTC,CASSQTPYEQYF
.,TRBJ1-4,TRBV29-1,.,TGCAGCGTTCTGACTAAAACAGCGTGGGGTGAAAAACTGTTTTTT,CSVLTKTAWGEKLFF
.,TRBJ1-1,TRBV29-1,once,TGCAGCGTTGGTTTGGGAGGACTTGGCACTGAAGCTTTCTTT,CSVGLGGLGTEAFF